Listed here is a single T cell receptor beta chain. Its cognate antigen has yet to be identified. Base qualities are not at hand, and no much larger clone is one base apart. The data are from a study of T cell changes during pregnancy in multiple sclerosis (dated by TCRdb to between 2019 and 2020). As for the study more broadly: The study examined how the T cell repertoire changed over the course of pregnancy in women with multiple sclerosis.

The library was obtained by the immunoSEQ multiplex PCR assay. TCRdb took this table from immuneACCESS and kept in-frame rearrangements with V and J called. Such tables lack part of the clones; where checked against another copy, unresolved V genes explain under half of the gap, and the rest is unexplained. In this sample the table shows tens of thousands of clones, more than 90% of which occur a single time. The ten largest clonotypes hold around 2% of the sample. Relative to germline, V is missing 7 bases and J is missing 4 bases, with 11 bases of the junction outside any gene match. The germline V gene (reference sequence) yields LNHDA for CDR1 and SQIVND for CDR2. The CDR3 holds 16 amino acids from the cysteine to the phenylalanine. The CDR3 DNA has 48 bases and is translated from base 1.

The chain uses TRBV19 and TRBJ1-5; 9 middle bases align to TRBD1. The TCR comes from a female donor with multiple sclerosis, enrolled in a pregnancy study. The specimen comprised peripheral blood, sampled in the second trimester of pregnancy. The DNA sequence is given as TGTGCCAGTATCCGGACAGGGGCCATAGCAAATCAGCCCCAGCATTTT. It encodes CASIRTGAIANQPQHF.